This T cell receptor beta chain was profiled in a study of T cell clonotyping in hematopoietic cell transplantation. Overall study: Pretransplant recipient samples were taken after cytoreduction. Study-wide results and caveats: At the given depth, recipient repertoires were over 95% de novo clonotypes. Pathologically expanded recipient clonotypes increased progressively from day 30 to day 180 as diversity fell.

As for time point: recipient sample about 28 days before transplant, after cytoreduction. Blood collection times were about day -28 and days 30, 100, 180 posttransplant. Here immunoSEQ multiplex PCR was the method, and the copy in TCRdb shows in-frame clones only, minus some. The table includes about 49,000 clones, around 86% detected once. The germline V and J ends were trimmed by 1 base and 3 bases, with 18 bases remaining between them. The CDR3 length is 17 residues. Per the germline V gene, CDR1 is SEHNR and CDR2 is FQNEAQ (reference sequence). This clone has only a few counts. No antigen is known for it.

The chain joins TRBV7-9 to TRBJ2-5; possibly TRBD1 or TRBD2 for D (7 bases each). The receptor was derived from a man aged 60 to 75 with biphenotypic leukemia. Some clones in this sample may be carry-over from other donors' samples. The sequences come from peripheral blood mononuclear cells, collected before stem cell transplant. The CDR3 reads CASSLERSGGGEETQYF. The DNA of the CDR3 is TGTGCCAGCAGCTTAGAAAGATCAGGGGGAGGGGAAGAGACCCAGTACTTC.